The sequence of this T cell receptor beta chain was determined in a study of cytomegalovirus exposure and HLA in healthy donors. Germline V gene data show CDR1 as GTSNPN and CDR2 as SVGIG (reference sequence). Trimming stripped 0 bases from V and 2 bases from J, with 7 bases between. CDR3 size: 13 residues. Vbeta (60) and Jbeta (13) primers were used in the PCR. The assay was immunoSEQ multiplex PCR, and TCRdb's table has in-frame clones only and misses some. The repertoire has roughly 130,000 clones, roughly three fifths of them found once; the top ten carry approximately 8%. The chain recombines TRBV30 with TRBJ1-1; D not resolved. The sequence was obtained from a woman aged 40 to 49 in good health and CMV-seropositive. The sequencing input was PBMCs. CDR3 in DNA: TGTGCCTGGAGTGTCGGGTTTAACACTGAAGCTTTCTTT. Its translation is CAWSVGFNTEAFF.